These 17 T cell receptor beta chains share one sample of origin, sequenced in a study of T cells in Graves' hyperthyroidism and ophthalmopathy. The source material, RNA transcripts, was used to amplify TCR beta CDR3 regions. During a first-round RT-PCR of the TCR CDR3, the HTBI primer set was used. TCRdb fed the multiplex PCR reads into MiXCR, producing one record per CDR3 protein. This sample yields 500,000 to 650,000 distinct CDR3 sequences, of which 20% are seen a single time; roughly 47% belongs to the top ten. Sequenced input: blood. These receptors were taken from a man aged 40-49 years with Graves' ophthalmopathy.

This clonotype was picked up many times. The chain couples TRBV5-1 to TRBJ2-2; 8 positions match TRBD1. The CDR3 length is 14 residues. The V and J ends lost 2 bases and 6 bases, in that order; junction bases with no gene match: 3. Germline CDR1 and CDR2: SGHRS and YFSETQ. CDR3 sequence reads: CASSFNRGAGELFF. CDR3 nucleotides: TGCGCCAGCAGCTTTAACAGGGGGGCCGGGGAGCTGTTTTTT.

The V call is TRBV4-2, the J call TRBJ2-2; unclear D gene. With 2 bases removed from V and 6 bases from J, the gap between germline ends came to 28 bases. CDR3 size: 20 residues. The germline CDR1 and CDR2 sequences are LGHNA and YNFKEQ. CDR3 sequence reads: CASSQLIRIKERGDPGELFF. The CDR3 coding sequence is TGTGCCAGCAGCCAATTAATCCGAATCAAAGAACGAGGTGACCCCGGGGAGCTGTTTTTT.

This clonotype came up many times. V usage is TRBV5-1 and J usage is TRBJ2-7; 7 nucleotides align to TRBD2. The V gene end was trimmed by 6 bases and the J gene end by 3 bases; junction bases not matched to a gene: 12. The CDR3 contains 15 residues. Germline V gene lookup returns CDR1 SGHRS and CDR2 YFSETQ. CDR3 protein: CASTPLGTTVYEQYF. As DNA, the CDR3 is TGCGCCAGCACCCCGCTTGGGACTACGGTCTACGAGCAGTACTTC. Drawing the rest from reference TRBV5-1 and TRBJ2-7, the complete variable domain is KAGVTQTPRYLIKTRGQQVTLSCSPISGHRSVSWYQQTPGQGLQFLFEYFSETQRNKGNFPGRFSGRQFSNSRSEMNVSTLELGDSALYLCASTPLGTTVYEQYFGPGTRLTVT.

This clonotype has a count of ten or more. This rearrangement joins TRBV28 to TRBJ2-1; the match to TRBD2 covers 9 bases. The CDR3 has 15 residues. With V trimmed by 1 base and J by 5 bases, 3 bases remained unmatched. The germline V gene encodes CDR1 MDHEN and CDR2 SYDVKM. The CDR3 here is CASSLSSGGNNEQFF. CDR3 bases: TGTGCCAGCAGTTTATCCAGCGGGGGGAACAATGAGCAGTTCTTC.

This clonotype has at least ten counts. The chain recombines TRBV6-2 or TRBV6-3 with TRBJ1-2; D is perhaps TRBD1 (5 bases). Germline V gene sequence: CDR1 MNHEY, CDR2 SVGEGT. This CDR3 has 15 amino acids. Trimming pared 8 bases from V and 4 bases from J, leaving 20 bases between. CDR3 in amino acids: CASLKDRQGGYGYTF. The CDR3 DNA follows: TGTGCCAGCCTAAAGGACCGCCAGGGAGGCTATGGCTACACCTTC.

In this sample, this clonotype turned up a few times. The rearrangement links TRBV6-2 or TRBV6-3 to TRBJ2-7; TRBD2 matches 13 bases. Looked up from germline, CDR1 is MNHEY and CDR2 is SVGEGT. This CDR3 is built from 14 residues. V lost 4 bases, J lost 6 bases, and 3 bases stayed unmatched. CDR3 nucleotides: TGTGCCAGCAGTTGGACTAGCGGGAGTAGCGAGCAGTACTTC. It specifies CASSWTSGSSEQYF.

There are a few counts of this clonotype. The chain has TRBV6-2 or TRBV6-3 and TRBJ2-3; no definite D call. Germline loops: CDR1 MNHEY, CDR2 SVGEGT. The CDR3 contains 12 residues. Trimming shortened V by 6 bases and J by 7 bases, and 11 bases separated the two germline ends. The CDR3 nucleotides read TGTGCCAGCAGAGGTGGGTCACATACGCAGTATTTT. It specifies CASRGGSHTQYF.

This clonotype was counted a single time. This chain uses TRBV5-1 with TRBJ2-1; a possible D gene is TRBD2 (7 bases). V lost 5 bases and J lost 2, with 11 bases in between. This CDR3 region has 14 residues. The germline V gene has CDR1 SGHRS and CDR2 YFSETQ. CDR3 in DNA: TGCGCCAGCAGGCCCGGGGGGCCCTACAATGAGCAGTTCTTC. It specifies CASRPGGPYNEQFF.

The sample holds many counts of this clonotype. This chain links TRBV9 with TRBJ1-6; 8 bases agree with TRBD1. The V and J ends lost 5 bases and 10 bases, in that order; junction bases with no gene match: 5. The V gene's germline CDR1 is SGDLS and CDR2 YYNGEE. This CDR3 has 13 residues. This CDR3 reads CASSGQGMSPLHF. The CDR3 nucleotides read TGTGCCAGCAGTGGACAGGGAATGTCACCCCTCCACTTT.

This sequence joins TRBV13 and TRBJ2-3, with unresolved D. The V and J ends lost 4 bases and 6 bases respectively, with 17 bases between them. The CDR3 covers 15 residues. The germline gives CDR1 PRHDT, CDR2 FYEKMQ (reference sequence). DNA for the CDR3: TGTGCCAGCAGCTCCTCGCGCCCCCCTTGGGATACGCAGTATTTT. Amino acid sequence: CASSSSRPPWDTQYF. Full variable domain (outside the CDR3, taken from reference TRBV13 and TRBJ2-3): AAGVIQSPRHLIKEKRETATLKCYPIPRHDTVYWYQQGPGQDPQFLISFYEKMQSDKGSIPDRFSAQQFSDYHSELNMSSLELGDSALYFCASSSSRPPWDTQYFGPGTRLTVL.

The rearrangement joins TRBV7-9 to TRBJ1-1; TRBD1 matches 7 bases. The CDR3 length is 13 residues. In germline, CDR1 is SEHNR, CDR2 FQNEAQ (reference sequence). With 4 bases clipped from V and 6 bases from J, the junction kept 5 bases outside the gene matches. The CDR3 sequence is CASSSQGGPEAFF. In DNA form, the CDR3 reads TGTGCCAGCAGCTCTCAGGGGGGCCCTGAAGCTTTCTTT.

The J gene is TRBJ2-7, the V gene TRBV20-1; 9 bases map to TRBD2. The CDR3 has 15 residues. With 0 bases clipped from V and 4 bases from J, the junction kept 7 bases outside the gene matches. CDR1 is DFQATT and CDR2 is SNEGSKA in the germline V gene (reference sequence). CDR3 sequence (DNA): TGCAGTGCTAGAGAACTAGCGGGCTTGAGGTACGAGCAGTACTTC. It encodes CSARELAGLRYEQYF.

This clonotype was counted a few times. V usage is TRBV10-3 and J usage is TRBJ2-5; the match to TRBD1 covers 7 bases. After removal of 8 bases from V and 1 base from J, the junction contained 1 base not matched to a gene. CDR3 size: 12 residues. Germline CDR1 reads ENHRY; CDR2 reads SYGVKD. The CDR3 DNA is TGTGCCATCTGGGACAGCCAAGAGACCCAGTACTTC. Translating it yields CAIWDSQETQYF.

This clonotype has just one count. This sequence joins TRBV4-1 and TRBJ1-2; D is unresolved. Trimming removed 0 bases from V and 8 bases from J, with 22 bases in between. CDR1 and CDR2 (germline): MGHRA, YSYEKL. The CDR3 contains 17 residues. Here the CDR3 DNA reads TGCGCCAGCAGCCAAGATCAAGCCGCAGGTTCTCGCTTCGGCTACACCTTC. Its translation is CASSQDQAAGSRFGYTF.

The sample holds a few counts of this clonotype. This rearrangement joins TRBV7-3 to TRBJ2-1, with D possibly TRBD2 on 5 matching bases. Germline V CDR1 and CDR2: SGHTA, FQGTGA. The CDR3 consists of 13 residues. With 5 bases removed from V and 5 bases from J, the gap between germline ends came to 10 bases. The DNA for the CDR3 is TGTGCCAGCAGCAACCGGCGGGACAATGAGCAGTTCTTC. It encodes CASSNRRDNEQFF.

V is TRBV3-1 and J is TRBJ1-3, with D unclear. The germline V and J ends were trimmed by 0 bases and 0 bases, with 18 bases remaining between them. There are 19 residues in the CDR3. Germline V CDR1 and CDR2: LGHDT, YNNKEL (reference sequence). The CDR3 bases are TGTGCCAGCAGCCAAGAAATTCTTCCCCGGTGGAACTCTGGAAACACCATATATTTT. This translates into CASSQEILPRWNSGNTIYF.

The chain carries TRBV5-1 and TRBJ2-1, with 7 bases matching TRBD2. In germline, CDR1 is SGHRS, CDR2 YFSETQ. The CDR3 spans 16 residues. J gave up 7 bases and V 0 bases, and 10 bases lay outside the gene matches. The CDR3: CASSLAVAGVGNEQFF. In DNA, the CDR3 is TGCGCCAGCAGCTTGGCCGTGGCGGGAGTCGGGAATGAGCAGTTCTTC.